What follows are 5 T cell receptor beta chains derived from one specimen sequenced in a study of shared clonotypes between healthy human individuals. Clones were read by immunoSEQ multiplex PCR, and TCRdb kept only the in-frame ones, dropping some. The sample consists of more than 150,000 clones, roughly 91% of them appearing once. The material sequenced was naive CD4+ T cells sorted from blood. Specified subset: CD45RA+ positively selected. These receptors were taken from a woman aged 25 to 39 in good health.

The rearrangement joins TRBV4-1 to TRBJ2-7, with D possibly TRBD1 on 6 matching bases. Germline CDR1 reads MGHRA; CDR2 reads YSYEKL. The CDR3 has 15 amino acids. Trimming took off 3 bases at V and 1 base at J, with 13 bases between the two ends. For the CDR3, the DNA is TGCGCCAGCAGCCAGACTTCCGGGACATCCTACGAGCAGTACTTC. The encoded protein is CASSQTSGTSYEQYF.

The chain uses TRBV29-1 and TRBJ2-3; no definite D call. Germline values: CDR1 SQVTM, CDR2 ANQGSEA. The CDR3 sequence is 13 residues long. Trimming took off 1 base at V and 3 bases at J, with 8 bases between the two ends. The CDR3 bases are TGCAGCGTTGAAGCTTCGGCTACAGATACGCAGTATTTT. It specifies CSVEASATDTQYF.

As DNA, the CDR3 is TGTGCCAGCTCATACTTCGACGCTTTCACCTACGAGCAGTACTTC. This translates into CASSYFDAFTYEQYF. This chain connects TRBV18 to TRBJ2-7, with D unresolved. Trimming stripped 5 bases from V and 2 bases from J, with 16 bases between. The CDR3 is 15 residues long. Germline CDR1 KGHSH, CDR2 LQKENI.

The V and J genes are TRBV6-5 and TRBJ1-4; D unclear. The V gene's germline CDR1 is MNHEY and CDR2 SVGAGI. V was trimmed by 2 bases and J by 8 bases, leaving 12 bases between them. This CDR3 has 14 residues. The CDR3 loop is CASSYGPIGEKLFF. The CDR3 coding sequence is TGTGCCAGCAGTTACGGGCCTATTGGAGAAAAACTGTTTTTT.

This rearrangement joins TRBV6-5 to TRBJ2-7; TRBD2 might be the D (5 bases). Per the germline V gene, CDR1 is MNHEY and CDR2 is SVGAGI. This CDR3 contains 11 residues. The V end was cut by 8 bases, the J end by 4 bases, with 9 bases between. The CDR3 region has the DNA TGTGCCAGCGGACTGCGTTACGAGCAGTACTTC. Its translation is CASGLRYEQYF.